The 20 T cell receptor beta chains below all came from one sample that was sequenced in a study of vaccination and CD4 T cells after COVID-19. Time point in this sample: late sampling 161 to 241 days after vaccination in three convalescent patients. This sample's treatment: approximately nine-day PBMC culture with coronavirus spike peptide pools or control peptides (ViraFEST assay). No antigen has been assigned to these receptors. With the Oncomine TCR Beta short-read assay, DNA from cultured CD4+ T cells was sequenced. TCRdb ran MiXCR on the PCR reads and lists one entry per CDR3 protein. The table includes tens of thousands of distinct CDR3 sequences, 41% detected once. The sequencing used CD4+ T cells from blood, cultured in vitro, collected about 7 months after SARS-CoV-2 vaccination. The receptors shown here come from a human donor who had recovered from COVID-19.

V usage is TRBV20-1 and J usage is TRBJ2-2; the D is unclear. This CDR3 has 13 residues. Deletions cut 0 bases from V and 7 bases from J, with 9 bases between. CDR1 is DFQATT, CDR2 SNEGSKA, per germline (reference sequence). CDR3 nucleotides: TGCAGTGCTAGAGAAATAGCAGACGGGGAGCTGTTTTTT. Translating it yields CSAREIADGELFF.

The CDR3 loop is CASGLQGWETQYF. In DNA form, the CDR3 reads TGTGCTAGTGGTTTGCAGGGGTGGGAGACCCAGTACTTC. The rearrangement links TRBV12-5 to TRBJ2-5; weak D call: TRBD1 (6 bases). Germline values: CDR1 LGHNT, CDR2 FRNRAP. V lost 2 bases, J lost 5 bases, and 9 bases lay in between. This CDR3 has 13 amino acids.

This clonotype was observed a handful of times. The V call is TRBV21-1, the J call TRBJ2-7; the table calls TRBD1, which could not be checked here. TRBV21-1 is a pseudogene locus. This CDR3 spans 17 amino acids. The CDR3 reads CASSKERVGGCSYEQYF. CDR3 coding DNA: TGTGCCAGCAGCAAAGAAAGGGTCGGGGGTTGCTCCTACGAGCAGTACTTC.

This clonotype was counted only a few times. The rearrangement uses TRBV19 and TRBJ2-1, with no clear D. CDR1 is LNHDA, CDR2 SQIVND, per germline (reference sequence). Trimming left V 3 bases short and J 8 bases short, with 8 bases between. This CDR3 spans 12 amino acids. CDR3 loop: CASSMYGDEQFF. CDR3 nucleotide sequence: TGTGCCAGTAGTATGTATGGAGATGAGCAGTTCTTC.

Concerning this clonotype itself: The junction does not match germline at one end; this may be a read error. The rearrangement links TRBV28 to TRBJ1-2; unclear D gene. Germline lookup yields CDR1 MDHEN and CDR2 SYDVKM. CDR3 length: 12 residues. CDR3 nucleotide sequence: TGTGCCAGCACTGGTCCCAACTCTGGCTACACCTTC. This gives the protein CASTGPNSGYTF.

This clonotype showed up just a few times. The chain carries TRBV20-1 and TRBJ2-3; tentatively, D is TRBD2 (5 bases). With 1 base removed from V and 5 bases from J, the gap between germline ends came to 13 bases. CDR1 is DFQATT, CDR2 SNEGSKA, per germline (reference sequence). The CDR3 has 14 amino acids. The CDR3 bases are TGCAGTGCTAGAGTACTAGGTACCAAAGATACGCAGTATTTT. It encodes CSARVLGTKDTQYF.

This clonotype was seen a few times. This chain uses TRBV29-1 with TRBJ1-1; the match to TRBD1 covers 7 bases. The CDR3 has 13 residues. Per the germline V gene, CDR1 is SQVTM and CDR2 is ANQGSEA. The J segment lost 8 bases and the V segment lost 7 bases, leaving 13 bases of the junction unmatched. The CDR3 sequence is CSGKSGGLSEAFF. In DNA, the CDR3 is TGCAGCGGTAAATCAGGGGGACTTTCGGAAGCTTTCTTT.

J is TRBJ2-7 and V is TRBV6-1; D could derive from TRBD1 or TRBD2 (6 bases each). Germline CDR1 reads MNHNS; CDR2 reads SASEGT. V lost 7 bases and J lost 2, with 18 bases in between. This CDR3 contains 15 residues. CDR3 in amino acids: CASMGPEGGTYEQYF. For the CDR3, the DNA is TGTGCCAGCATGGGGCCGGAGGGGGGCACCTACGAGCAGTACTTC.

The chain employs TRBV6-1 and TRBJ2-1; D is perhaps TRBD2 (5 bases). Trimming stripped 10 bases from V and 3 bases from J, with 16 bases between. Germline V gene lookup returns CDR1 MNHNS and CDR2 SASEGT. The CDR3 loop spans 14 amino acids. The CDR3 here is CATSSRRIYNEQFF. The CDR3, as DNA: TGTGCCACATCTAGCCGGAGGATCTACAATGAGCAGTTCTTC.

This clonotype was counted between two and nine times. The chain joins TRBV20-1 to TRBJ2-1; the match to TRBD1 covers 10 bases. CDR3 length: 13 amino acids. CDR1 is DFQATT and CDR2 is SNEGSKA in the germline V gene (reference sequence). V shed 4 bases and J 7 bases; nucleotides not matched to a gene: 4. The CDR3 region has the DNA TGCAGTGCTACGGGGACAGGGGTAAATGAGCAGTTCTTC. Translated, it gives CSATGTGVNEQFF.

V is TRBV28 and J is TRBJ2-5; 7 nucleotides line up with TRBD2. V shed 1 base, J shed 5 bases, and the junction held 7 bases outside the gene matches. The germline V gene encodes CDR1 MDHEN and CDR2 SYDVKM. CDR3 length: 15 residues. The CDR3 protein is CASSLSGGAGETQYF. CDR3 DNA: TGTGCCAGCAGTTTATCCGGAGGAGCGGGGGAGACCCAGTACTTC.

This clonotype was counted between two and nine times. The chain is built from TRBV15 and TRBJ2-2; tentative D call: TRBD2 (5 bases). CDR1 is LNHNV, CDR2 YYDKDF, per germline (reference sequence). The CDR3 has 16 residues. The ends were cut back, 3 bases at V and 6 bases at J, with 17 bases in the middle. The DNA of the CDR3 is TGTGCCACCAGCAGGGATCGGGGTGTCCCCCCCGGGGAGCTGTTTTTT. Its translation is CATSRDRGVPPGELFF.

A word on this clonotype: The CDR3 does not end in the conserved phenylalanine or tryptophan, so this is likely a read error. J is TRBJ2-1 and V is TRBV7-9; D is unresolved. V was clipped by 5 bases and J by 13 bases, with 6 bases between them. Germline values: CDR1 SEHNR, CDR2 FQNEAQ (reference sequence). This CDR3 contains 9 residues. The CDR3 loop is CASSPGQFY. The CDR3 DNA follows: TGTGCCAGCAGCCCCGGACAGTTCTAC.

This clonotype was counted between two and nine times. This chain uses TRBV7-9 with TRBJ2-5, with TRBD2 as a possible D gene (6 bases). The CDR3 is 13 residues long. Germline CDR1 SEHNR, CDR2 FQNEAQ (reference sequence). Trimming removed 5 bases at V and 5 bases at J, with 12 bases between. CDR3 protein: CASSPSGGETQYF. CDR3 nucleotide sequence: TGTGCCAGCAGCCCCAGCGGAGGGGAGACCCAGTACTTC.

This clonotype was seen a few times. The CDR3 nucleotides read TGTGCCAGCAGCTTGCCGGGACAGGGATCCCAAGCTTTCTTT. As protein: CASSLPGQGSQAFF. The chain links TRBV7-8 to TRBJ1-1; 9 bases align to TRBD1. Germline trimming cut 3 bases from V and 9 bases from J; bases unmatched to any gene: 8. This CDR3 is built from 14 residues. Germline values: CDR1 SGHVS, CDR2 FQNEAQ.

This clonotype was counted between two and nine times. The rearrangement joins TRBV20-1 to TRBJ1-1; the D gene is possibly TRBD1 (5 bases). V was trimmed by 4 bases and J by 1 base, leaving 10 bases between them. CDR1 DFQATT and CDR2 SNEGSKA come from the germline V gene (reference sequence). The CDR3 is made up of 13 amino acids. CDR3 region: CSATREANTEAFF. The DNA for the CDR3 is TGCAGTGCTACCAGGGAGGCGAACACTGAAGCTTTCTTT.

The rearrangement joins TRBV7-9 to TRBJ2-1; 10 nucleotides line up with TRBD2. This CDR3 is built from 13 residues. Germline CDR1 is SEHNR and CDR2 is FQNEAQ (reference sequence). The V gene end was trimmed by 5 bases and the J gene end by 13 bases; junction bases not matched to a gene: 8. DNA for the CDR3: TGTGCCAGCAGCCTGACCCCTAGCGGGAGTCAGTTCTTC. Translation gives CASSLTPSGSQFF.

CDR3: CASSSTGQRTDTQYF. In nucleotides, the CDR3 is TGTGCCAGCAGTTCTACGGGACAGCGCACAGATACGCAGTATTTT. The V gene is TRBV6-5, the J gene TRBJ2-3; 7 bases are a match to TRBD1. With 4 bases clipped from V and 1 base from J, the junction kept 5 bases outside the gene matches. The CDR3 is 15 amino acids. In germline, CDR1 is MNHEY, CDR2 SVGAGI.

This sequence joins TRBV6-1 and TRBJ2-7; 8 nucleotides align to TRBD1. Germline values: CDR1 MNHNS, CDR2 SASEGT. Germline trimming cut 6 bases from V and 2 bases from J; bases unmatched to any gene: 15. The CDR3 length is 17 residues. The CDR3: CASSPTDRVYLPYEQYF. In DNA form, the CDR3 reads TGTGCCAGCAGCCCTACGGACAGGGTCTATCTGCCCTACGAGCAGTACTTC.

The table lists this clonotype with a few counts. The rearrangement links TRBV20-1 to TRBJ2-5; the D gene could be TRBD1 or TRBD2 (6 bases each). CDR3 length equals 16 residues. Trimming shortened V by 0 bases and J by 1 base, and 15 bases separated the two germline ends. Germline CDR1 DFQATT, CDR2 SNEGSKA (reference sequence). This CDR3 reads CSARDRGDRTQETQYF. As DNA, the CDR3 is TGCAGTGCTAGAGATAGGGGGGACCGGACCCAAGAGACCCAGTACTTC.